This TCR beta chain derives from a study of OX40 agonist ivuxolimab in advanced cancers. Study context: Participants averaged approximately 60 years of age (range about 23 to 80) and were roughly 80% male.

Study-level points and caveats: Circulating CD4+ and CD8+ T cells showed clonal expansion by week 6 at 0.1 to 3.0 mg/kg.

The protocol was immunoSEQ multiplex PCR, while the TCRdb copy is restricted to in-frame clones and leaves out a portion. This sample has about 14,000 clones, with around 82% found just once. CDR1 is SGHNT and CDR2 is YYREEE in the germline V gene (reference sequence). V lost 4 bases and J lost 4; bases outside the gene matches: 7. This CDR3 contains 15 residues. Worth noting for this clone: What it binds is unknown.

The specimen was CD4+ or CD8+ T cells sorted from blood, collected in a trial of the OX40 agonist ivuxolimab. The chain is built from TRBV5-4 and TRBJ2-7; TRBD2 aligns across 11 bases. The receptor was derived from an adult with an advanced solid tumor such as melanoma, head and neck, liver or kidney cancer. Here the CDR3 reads CASSPAASGRYEQYF. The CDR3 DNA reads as TGTGCCAGCAGCCCAGCAGCTAGCGGGAGGTACGAGCAGTACTTC.